The 24 T cell receptor beta chains below were found in one sample sequenced in a study of T cell clonotyping in hematopoietic cell transplantation. Using immunoSEQ multiplex PCR, the repertoire was profiled, and TCRdb retains in-frame clones only, with some absent. The table records 35,000 to 45,000 clones, 85% to 95% of them present only once. Material for sequencing was peripheral blood mononuclear cells. The receptor source for this set is a woman aged 45-65 years in good health. Some clones in this sample may be carry-over from other donors' samples.

The genes are TRBV19 and TRBJ1-1; TRBD1 matches 7 bases. J was trimmed by 4 bases and V by 3 bases; bases with no gene match: 5. Germline V CDR1 and CDR2: LNHDA, SQIVND (reference sequence). The CDR3 length is 14 residues. The CDR3 DNA sequence: TGTGCCAGTAGTATCCGACAGGGACTCACTGAAGCTTTCTTT. This codes for CASSIRQGLTEAFF.

J is TRBJ2-6 and V is TRBV5-6, with D unresolved. The CDR3 spans 19 residues. The germline V gene encodes CDR1 SGHDT and CDR2 YYEEEE. The ends were cut back, 2 bases at V and 0 bases at J, with 18 bases in the middle. The CDR3: CASSFVSFLHSSGANVLTF. As DNA, the CDR3 is TGTGCCAGCAGCTTTGTCTCTTTTCTCCATTCCTCTGGGGCCAACGTCCTGACTTTC.

The chain uses TRBV9 and TRBJ2-3, with D maybe TRBD2 (6 bases). Germline V gives CDR1 SGDLS, CDR2 YYNGEE. CDR3 length: 15 amino acids. Trimming cost V 0 bases and J 4 bases, with 12 bases left between them. CDR3 sequence (DNA): TGTGCCAGCAGCGTAGGGGGCGGGGACGCAGATACGCAGTATTTT. Translation: CASSVGGGDADTQYF.

CDR3 sequence (DNA): TGTGCCAGCAGCTTGGCCAATCCTGGGGCATCCGAGCAGTACTTC. Translated, it gives CASSLANPGASEQYF. The chain couples TRBV5-4 to TRBJ2-7, with D possibly being TRBD1 (5 bases). CDR1 is SGHNT, CDR2 YYREEE, per germline (reference sequence). The CDR3 is 15 amino acids. V shed 0 bases and J shed 6 bases, with 16 bases lying between them.

The chain uses TRBV28 and TRBJ2-7; no reliable D call. This CDR3 region has 11 residues. Trimming took off 4 bases at V and 4 bases at J, with 5 bases between the two ends. The germline V gene has CDR1 MDHEN and CDR2 SYDVKM. CDR3 DNA sequence: TGTGCCAGCAGTTCCCCGTACGAGCAGTACTTC. Amino acids: CASSSPYEQYF.

The sample holds one count of this clone. The chain uses TRBV5-1 and TRBJ1-2, with 7 nucleotides matching TRBD1. J gave up 3 bases and V 0 bases, and 2 bases lay outside the gene matches. CDR3 length: 14 amino acids. Germline CDR1 SGHRS, CDR2 YFSETQ. In nucleotides, the CDR3 is TGCGCCAGCAGCTTGGGGACAGGCGACTATGGCTACACCTTC. It encodes CASSLGTGDYGYTF.

V usage is TRBV30 and J usage is TRBJ1-6; 9 bases agree with TRBD1. Germline V lookup: CDR1 GTSNPN, CDR2 SVGIG (reference sequence). The CDR3 loop spans 14 amino acids. Trimming at V came to 4 bases and at J to 7 bases, leaving 5 bases not matched to a gene. CDR3 sequence: CAWTLGQGNSPLHF. The CDR3 DNA reads TGTGCCTGGACCCTCGGACAGGGGAATTCACCCCTCCACTTT.

The chain is built from TRBV28 and TRBJ2-5, with 8 positions matching TRBD2. The CDR3 loop spans 15 amino acids. J lost 1 base, V lost 5 bases, and 6 bases had no gene match. The germline V gene encodes CDR1 MDHEN and CDR2 SYDVKM. CDR3 loop: CASSPHRGGQETQYF. The CDR3 coding sequence is TGTGCCAGCAGTCCTCACCGGGGGGGCCAAGAGACCCAGTACTTC.

This clone appeared a single time. J is TRBJ1-1 and V is TRBV7-2; D might be TRBD1 (5 bases). The CDR3 sequence is 16 residues long. Looked up from germline, CDR1 is SGHTA and CDR2 is FQGNSA. The V gene lost 5 bases and the J gene lost 1 base, with 17 bases spanning the gap. CDR3 DNA sequence: TGTGCCAGCAGCACACTACGGGGGGGAGAGAACACTGAAGCTTTCTTT. The encoded protein is CASSTLRGGENTEAFF.

This chain joins TRBV7-9 and TRBJ1-2; D might be TRBD1 (6 bases). V was clipped by 1 base and J by 2 bases, with 14 bases between them. Looked up from germline, CDR1 is SEHNR and CDR2 is FQNEAQ (reference sequence). This CDR3 has 16 amino acids. CDR3 coding DNA: TGTGCCAGCAGCTTAGGAATCAGGGGCAGCAACTATGGCTACACCTTC. It codes for CASSLGIRGSNYGYTF.

This clone was recorded a few times. The chain couples TRBV19 to TRBJ2-2; D unresolved. CDR1 and CDR2 from the germline V gene are LNHDA and SQIVND (reference sequence). The V and J ends lost 9 bases and 1 base respectively, with 3 bases between them. The CDR3 has 11 residues. For the CDR3, the DNA is TGTGCCAGCCGGAACACCGGGGAGCTGTTTTTT. Amino acids: CASRNTGELFF.

The chain combines TRBV7-2 with TRBJ2-7; D might be TRBD1 or TRBD2, each matching 5 bases. The CDR3 totals 16 residues. In germline, CDR1 is SGHTA, CDR2 FQGNSA. V was clipped by 5 bases and J by 2 bases, with 19 bases between them. The CDR3 bases are TGTGCCAGCAGCATGCTACCGGGACGTCCGACCTACGAGCAGTACTTC. Its protein is CASSMLPGRPTYEQYF.

The chain is built from TRBV4-2 and TRBJ2-7; tentative D call: TRBD2 (7 bases). V lost 4 bases and J 6 bases, leaving 16 bases between the germline ends. Germline lookup yields CDR1 LGHNA and CDR2 YNFKEQ. This CDR3 comprises 14 residues. CDR3 region: CASSLSRGGLEQYF. CDR3 DNA: TGTGCCAGCAGCCTCTCGAGGGGGGGGCTCGAGCAGTACTTC.

The rearrangement joins TRBV11-2 to TRBJ2-5, with 10 bases aligning to TRBD1. V shed 5 bases, J shed 6 bases, and the junction held 6 bases outside the gene matches. The germline V gene encodes CDR1 SGHAT and CDR2 FQNNGV. The length of the CDR3 is 14 residues. CDR3: CASSHPGQGKTQYF. CDR3 coding DNA: TGTGCCAGCAGCCATCCGGGACAGGGGAAGACCCAGTACTTC.

The chain employs TRBV7-3 and TRBJ2-1, with 11 positions matching TRBD2. Germline-derived CDR1 and CDR2 are SGHTA and FQGTGA. Trimming took 1 base from V and 9 from J; bases not matched to a gene: 8. The CDR3 sequence is 16 residues long. CDR3 residues: CASSLNLAGGLGEQFF. The CDR3 DNA follows: TGTGCCAGCAGCTTAAACTTAGCGGGGGGGCTCGGTGAGCAGTTCTTC.

The J gene is TRBJ1-1, the V gene TRBV20-1; no clear D. The V end lost 6 bases, the J end lost 5 bases, and 10 bases lay between the germline ends. Germline loops: CDR1 DFQATT, CDR2 SNEGSKA (reference sequence). This CDR3 is built from 11 residues. CDR3 sequence: CSAQRATEAFF. CDR3 DNA sequence: TGCAGTGCCCAGCGTGCGACTGAAGCTTTCTTT.

The chain couples TRBV6-6 to TRBJ2-6; D is unclear. The CDR3 spans 15 residues. CDR1 MNHNY and CDR2 SVGAGI come from the germline V gene (reference sequence). V was trimmed by 6 bases and J by 2 bases, leaving 11 bases between them. The CDR3 spells CASSETSPGANVLTF. The CDR3 nucleotides read TGTGCCAGCAGCGAAACATCACCTGGGGCCAACGTCCTGACTTTC.

V is TRBV19 and J is TRBJ2-1, with D possibly matching TRBD2 (6 bases). CDR3 length: 15 residues. The germline V gene has CDR1 LNHDA and CDR2 SQIVND (reference sequence). Trimming pared 2 bases from V and 2 bases from J, leaving 10 bases between. CDR3 DNA: TGTGCCAGTAGTATATCGGGGGAGACCTACAATGAGCAGTTCTTC. It yields the protein CASSISGETYNEQFF.

V usage is TRBV5-1 and J usage is TRBJ2-7; D call uncertain. Germline CDR1 SGHRS, CDR2 YFSETQ. The CDR3 runs 14 residues. The V end was cut by 0 bases, the J end by 3 bases, with 10 bases between. CDR3 DNA: TGCGCCAGCAGCTTGGCCTTTTCGGACTACGAGCAGTACTTC. Amino acid sequence: CASSLAFSDYEQYF.

This chain joins TRBV5-5 and TRBJ1-6; a possible D gene is TRBD1 (5 bases). V lost 0 bases, J lost 12 bases, and 10 bases lay in between. The CDR3 has 13 amino acids. Germline V gene data show CDR1 as SGHKS and CDR2 as YYEKEE (reference sequence). CDR3 coding DNA: TGTGCCAGCAGCTTGGAGGGGCTACAACCCCTCCACTTT. Residues: CASSLEGLQPLHF.

This clone was observed once. The chain is built from TRBV6-5 and TRBJ2-3, with D perhaps matching TRBD1 (5 bases). The CDR3 has 15 amino acids. With 1 base removed from V and 4 bases from J, the gap between germline ends came to 12 bases. Germline-derived CDR1 and CDR2 are MNHEY and SVGAGI. CDR3 amino acids: CASSYLGRLADTQYF. In DNA form, the CDR3 reads TGTGCCAGCAGTTACTTGGGGCGCCTGGCAGATACGCAGTATTTT.

The V call is TRBV28, the J call TRBJ2-7; 7 nucleotides agree with TRBD1. With 5 bases clipped from V and 3 bases from J, the junction kept 7 bases outside the gene matches. The V gene's germline CDR1 is MDHEN and CDR2 SYDVKM. This CDR3 spans 14 amino acids. CDR3 nucleotide sequence: TGTGCCAGCAGTGGCCGGGACAGATACTACGAGCAGTACTTC. Translated: CASSGRDRYYEQYF.

V gene TRBV4-2 combines with J gene TRBJ1-5, with TRBD1 matching over 8 bases. The germline CDR1 and CDR2 sequences are LGHNA and YNFKEQ. The length of the CDR3 is 16 residues. V shed 4 bases, J shed 7 bases, and the junction held 12 bases outside the gene matches. The CDR3 reads CASSRAQGAKGQPQHF. The CDR3 DNA reads as TGTGCCAGCAGCCGGGCCCAGGGGGCCAAGGGACAGCCCCAGCATTTT.

This chain's CDR3 is CASRKGQGFGQPQHF. Here the CDR3 DNA reads TGTGCCAGCAGAAAGGGACAGGGTTTCGGTCAGCCCCAGCATTTT. The V and J genes are TRBV6-6 and TRBJ1-5; the match to TRBD1 covers 9 bases. The germline V gene encodes CDR1 MNHNY and CDR2 SVGAGI (reference sequence). V lost 6 bases, J lost 6 bases, and 9 bases stayed unmatched. The CDR3 totals 15 residues.